Below, 12 T cell receptor beta chains from the same sample are listed, as sequenced in a study of blood T cell repertoires in COVID-19. The table came from immunoSEQ multiplex PCR; TCRdb's copy has only in-frame clones and leaves some out. The table has about 130,000 clones, about 86% seen once; the top ten hold about 10%. Source material: PBMCs or T cells enriched from blood (not recorded which). These receptors were taken from a middle-aged man who had recovered from COVID-19.

This chain uses TRBV28 with TRBJ1-1; D remains unclear. The CDR3 loop spans 15 amino acids. V was trimmed by 5 bases and J by 6 bases, leaving 19 bases between them. The germline V gene encodes CDR1 MDHEN and CDR2 SYDVKM. The CDR3 sequence is CASSPASWANPEAFF. In DNA form, the CDR3 reads TGTGCCAGCAGTCCCGCTTCTTGGGCAAACCCTGAAGCTTTCTTT.

The rearrangement links TRBV5-1 to TRBJ1-2; tentative D call: TRBD1 (5 bases). CDR3 length: 13 residues. Per germline, CDR1 SGHRS and CDR2 YFSETQ. With 3 bases removed from V and 3 bases from J, the gap between germline ends came to 9 bases. The CDR3 DNA sequence: TGCGCCAGCAGCTCCAGGGTACACTATGGCTACACCTTC. It is translated as CASSSRVHYGYTF.

This rearrangement joins TRBV6-5 to TRBJ1-3; D is unresolved. Germline lookup yields CDR1 MNHEY and CDR2 SVGAGI. V was pared by 2 bases and J by 0 bases, with 8 bases between. The length of the CDR3 is 15 residues. The CDR3 spells CASSYGSVSGNTIYF. DNA for the CDR3: TGTGCCAGCAGTTACGGCTCAGTCTCTGGAAACACCATATATTTT.

The count of this clone is one. The chain combines TRBV28 with TRBJ1-1; D gene unclear. The ends were cut back, 5 bases at V and 8 bases at J, with 12 bases in the middle. There are 12 residues in the CDR3. Germline assignment: CDR1 MDHEN and CDR2 SYDVKM. The CDR3 loop is CASSPLGREAFF. The CDR3 DNA sequence: TGTGCCAGCAGTCCTTTGGGCCGGGAAGCTTTCTTT.

The chain carries TRBV9 and TRBJ2-2; 9 bases agree with TRBD2. CDR1 is SGDLS and CDR2 is YYNGEE in the germline V gene. The ends lost 0 bases at V and 4 bases at J; junction bases unmatched: 4. There are 16 residues in the CDR3. CDR3 sequence (DNA): TGTGCCAGCAGCGTAGTTGCGGGGGGGCCCACCGGGGAGCTGTTTTTT. Protein product: CASSVVAGGPTGELFF.

This clone was seen just once. The chain carries TRBV2 and TRBJ1-1, with TRBD1 identical over 10 bases. Germline V lookup: CDR1 SNHLY, CDR2 FYNNEI. Germline trimming cut 4 bases from V and 7 bases from J; bases unmatched to any gene: 3. The CDR3 sequence is 13 residues long. The CDR3 DNA reads as TGTGCCAGCAGTGGGGACAGGGGCTTTGAAGCTTTCTTT. It translates to CASSGDRGFEAFF.

The chain uses TRBV5-6 and TRBJ1-2, with 8 bases aligning to TRBD1. V shed 5 bases, J shed 0 bases, and the junction held 9 bases outside the gene matches. The CDR3 runs 16 residues. Germline CDR1 is SGHDT and CDR2 is YYEEEE. The CDR3 spells CASSPPGQEANYGYTF. DNA for the CDR3: TGTGCCAGCAGTCCTCCGGGACAGGAAGCTAACTATGGCTACACCTTC.

This chain uses TRBV18 with TRBJ2-5, with D possibly TRBD2 on 6 matching bases. Germline assignment: CDR1 KGHSH and CDR2 LQKENI. This CDR3 contains 14 residues. V lost 2 bases to trimming and J lost 2 bases, with 9 bases between them. CDR3 nucleotide sequence: TGTGCCAGCTCACCATCGGGGGATCAAGAGACCCAGTACTTC. As protein: CASSPSGDQETQYF.

The CDR3 nucleotides read TGCGCCAGCAGCTTGGGTCCAGGAGGGTCCTATGAGCAGTTCTTC. Its translation is CASSLGPGGSYEQFF. The V call is TRBV5-1, the J call TRBJ2-1, with D perhaps TRBD2 (6 bases). CDR3 size: 15 residues. V shed 0 bases and J shed 8 bases, with 15 bases lying between them. Germline V gene lookup returns CDR1 SGHRS and CDR2 YFSETQ. Looking up the rest from reference TRBV5-1 and TRBJ2-1 gives the full variable domain: KAGVTQTPRYLIKTRGQQVTLSCSPISGHRSVSWYQQTPGQGLQFLFEYFSETQRNKGNFPGRFSGRQFSNSRSEMNVSTLELGDSALYLCASSLGPGGSYEQFFGPGTRLTVL.

The rearrangement uses TRBV6-4 and TRBJ2-3; D perhaps matches TRBD2 (7 bases). CDR3 length: 15 residues. Germline V gene data show CDR1 as MRHNA and CDR2 as SNTAGT. V was pared by 3 bases and J by 0 bases, with 10 bases between. This CDR3 is CASSEAGASTDTQYF. CDR3 sequence (DNA): TGTGCCAGCAGTGAGGCGGGGGCCAGCACAGATACGCAGTATTTT.

The V and J genes are TRBV5-8 and TRBJ1-5, with 10 bases fitting TRBD1. Germline assignment: CDR1 SGHTS and CDR2 YDEGEE. V dropped 3 bases and J dropped 3; count of bases not matched to a gene: 6. CDR3 length: 16 residues. CDR3 sequence: CASSSRGQGFNQPQHF. In DNA form, the CDR3 reads TGTGCCAGCAGCTCTAGGGGACAGGGGTTCAATCAGCCCCAGCATTTT. The full variable domain, in which reference TRBV5-8 and TRBJ1-5 provide the parts outside the CDR3, is EAGVTQSPTHLIKTRGQQATLRCSPISGHTSVYWYQQALGLGLQFLLWYDEGEERNRGNFPPRFSGRQFPNYSSELNVNALELEDSALYLCASSSRGQGFNQPQHFGDGTRLSIL.

The chain links TRBV5-5 to TRBJ2-2; TRBD1 aligns across 7 bases. The CDR3 runs 15 residues. Germline V gives CDR1 SGHKS, CDR2 YYEKEE (reference sequence). Trimming removed 1 base from V and 2 bases from J; junction bases left unmatched: 2. CDR3 coding DNA: TGTGCCAGCAGCTTGACAGGGGACAACACCGGGGAGCTGTTTTTT. As protein: CASSLTGDNTGELFF.